The 29 T cell receptor beta chains reported below all come from one sample, sequenced in a study of T cell responses to AZD1222 COVID-19 vaccine. Clones were sequenced by immunoSEQ multiplex PCR, and TCRdb holds only the in-frame ones, with some missing. Altogether about 120,000 clones are present, approximately 93% being singletons, with the ten largest covering 4.5%. The specimen comprised peripheral blood, sampled on day 0 of AZD1222 vaccination. The receptor set was obtained from an adult in good health.

CDR3 loop: CASSLRAGSSGNTIYF. CDR3 in DNA: TGTGCCAGCAGTTTAAGGGCAGGGAGCTCTGGAAACACCATATATTTT. J is TRBJ1-3 and V is TRBV27; a weak D match, TRBD1 (5 bases). Trimming removed 2 bases from V and 0 bases from J, with 11 bases in between. The CDR3 runs 16 residues. Germline V lookup: CDR1 MNHEY, CDR2 SMNVEV (reference sequence).

This clone came up once. The chain couples TRBV5-6 to TRBJ2-2, with D hard to call. CDR3 size: 13 residues. V was shortened by 2 bases and J by 6 bases, with 8 bases between the two germline ends. Germline CDR1 is SGHDT and CDR2 is YYEEEE. CDR3 DNA sequence: TGTGCCAGCAGCTTCACGTTGGCCGGGGAGCTGTTTTTT. It translates to CASSFTLAGELFF. Using reference TRBV5-6 and TRBJ2-2 for the parts outside the CDR3, the full variable domain is DAGVTQSPTHLIKTRGQQVTLRCSPKSGHDTVSWYQQALGQGPQFIFQYYEEEERQRGNFPDRFSGHQFPNYSSELNVNALLLGDSALYLCASSFTLAGELFFGEGSRLTVL.

The chain joins TRBV7-2 to TRBJ1-2; D is perhaps TRBD1 (6 bases). The V end was cut by 5 bases, the J end by 7 bases, with 11 bases between. Germline loops: CDR1 SGHTA, CDR2 FQGNSA. CDR3 length: 12 amino acids. CDR3 DNA: TGTGCCAGCAGCCCACAGGGTAGTGGCTACACCTTC. Protein: CASSPQGSGYTF.

This clone was detected a few times. The chain is built from TRBV11-2 and TRBJ1-3; unclear D gene. V was clipped by 1 base and J by 8 bases, with 3 bases between them. The CDR3 extends over 11 amino acids. CDR1 and CDR2 (germline): SGHAT, FQNNGV. Here the CDR3 reads CASSLGYTIYF. CDR3 bases: TGTGCCAGCAGCTTAGGGTACACCATATATTTT. The complete variable domain, with remaining parts taken from reference TRBV11-2 and TRBJ1-3, reads EAGVAQSPRYKIIEKRQSVAFWCNPISGHATLYWYQQILGQGPKLLIQFQNNGVVDDSQLPKDRFSAERLKGVDSTLKIQPAKLEDSAVYLCASSLGYTIYFGEGSWLTVV.

The chain recombines TRBV28 with TRBJ2-7; TRBD1 agrees at 8 bases. From germline, CDR1 is MDHEN and CDR2 SYDVKM. The CDR3 is made up of 17 amino acids. V trimming: 7 bases; J trimming: 1 base; junction bases outside the gene matches: 15. The DNA of the CDR3 is TGTGCCAGCACCACCTCGGGGCAGGGGGCTAGGTCCTACGAGCAGTACTTC. Translated, it gives CASTTSGQGARSYEQYF.

V is TRBV14 and J is TRBJ2-7; tentative D call: TRBD1 (6 bases). This CDR3 comprises 17 residues. The germline gives CDR1 SGHDN, CDR2 FVKESK. Deletions cut 0 bases from V and 5 bases from J, with 20 bases between. The CDR3: CASSQEVGLGAKNEQYF. Here the CDR3 DNA reads TGTGCCAGCAGCCAAGAAGTAGGTTTGGGGGCGAAGAACGAGCAGTACTTC.

This clone was counted only a few times. CDR3 coding DNA: TGTGCCAGCAGCTTAGAGGTAGGCTTCGATGAGCAGTTCTTC. Protein sequence: CASSLEVGFDEQFF. The genes are TRBV7-9 and TRBJ2-1; D gene uncertain. Trimming took off 1 base at V and 8 bases at J, with 12 bases between the two ends. Germline loops: CDR1 SEHNR, CDR2 FQNEAQ (reference sequence). The CDR3 consists of 14 residues.

The rearrangement links TRBV4-3 to TRBJ2-2; D call uncertain. Trimming took off 2 bases at V and 6 bases at J, with 7 bases between the two ends. The germline gives CDR1 LGHNA, CDR2 YSLEER. This CDR3 contains 13 residues. The CDR3 DNA reads TGCGCCAGCAGCCAATGGTCCGCCGGGGAGCTGTTTTTT. Residues: CASSQWSAGELFF.

The rearrangement uses TRBV4-1 and TRBJ1-6; D call uncertain. From germline, CDR1 is MGHRA and CDR2 YSYEKL. The V gene lost 2 bases and the J gene lost 8 bases, with 4 bases spanning the gap. The length of the CDR3 is 12 residues. The CDR3 DNA follows: TGCGCCAGCAGCCAACCGTATTCACCCCTCCACTTT. Its protein product is CASSQPYSPLHF.

The V call is TRBV7-3, the J call TRBJ1-2; D might be TRBD1 (5 bases). Germline-derived CDR1 and CDR2 are SGHTA and FQGTGA. The V end was cut by 4 bases, the J end by 5 bases, with 11 bases between. The CDR3 spans 13 residues. The DNA of the CDR3 is TGTGCCAGCAGCTCCCTGGGGGGGTATGGCTACACCTTC. Translated, it gives CASSSLGGYGYTF.

J is TRBJ2-1 and V is TRBV7-3; D is undetermined. Trimming removed 1 base at V and 13 bases at J, with 14 bases between. CDR3 length: 13 residues. Germline CDR1 and CDR2: SGHTA and FQGTGA. The CDR3: CASSLIGGSSQFF. CDR3 in DNA: TGTGCCAGCAGCTTAATTGGTGGCAGTTCCCAGTTCTTC.

The rearrangement uses TRBV28 and TRBJ2-1, with 9 bases fitting TRBD1. The germline gives CDR1 MDHEN, CDR2 SYDVKM. The CDR3 runs 14 residues. V was pared by 6 bases and J by 12 bases, with 12 bases of the junction left unmatched. For the CDR3, the DNA is TGTGCCAGCAGACCGGGACAGGGAGGGCGCGGGCAGTTCTTC. It translates to CASRPGQGGRGQFF. Variable domain in full (rest from reference TRBV28 and TRBJ2-1): DVKVTQSSRYLVKRTGEKVFLECVQDMDHENMFWYRQDPGLGLRLIYFSYDVKMKEKGDIPEGYSVSREKKERFSLILESASTNQTSMYLCASRPGQGGRGQFFGPGTRLTVL.

J is TRBJ1-2 and V is TRBV30; D is uncertain. Germline V gene lookup returns CDR1 GTSNPN and CDR2 SVGIG (reference sequence). Trimming pared 6 bases from V and 8 bases from J, leaving 10 bases between. CDR3 size: 10 residues. CDR3 in amino acids: CACRTRGYTF. CDR3 sequence (DNA): TGTGCCTGCCGGACCCGGGGCTACACCTTC. Supplemented by reference TRBV30 and TRBJ1-2, the full variable domain reads SQTIHQWPATLVQPVGSPLSLECTVEGTSNPNLYWYRQAAGRGLQLLFYSVGIGQISSEVPQNLSASRPQDRQFILSSKKLLLSDSGFYLCACRTRGYTFGSGTRLTVV.

This chain connects TRBV4-2 to TRBJ1-1; D might be TRBD1 (5 bases). Trimming pared 3 bases from V and 3 bases from J, leaving 14 bases between. There are 15 residues in the CDR3. Germline loops: CDR1 LGHNA, CDR2 YNFKEQ. Written as DNA, the CDR3 is TGTGCCAGCAGCCACTGGACACGGCAGGACACTGAAGCTTTCTTT. It codes for CASSHWTRQDTEAFF.

The gene calls are TRBV5-1 and TRBJ1-2; tentatively, D is TRBD1 (5 bases). The CDR3 is 12 amino acids. Trimming shortened V by 7 bases and J by 7 bases, and 14 bases separated the two germline ends. CDR1 is SGHRS and CDR2 is YFSETQ in the germline V gene. CDR3 sequence: CASSTGAGGYTF. CDR3 coding DNA: TGCGCCAGCTCTACCGGGGCGGGTGGCTACACCTTC.

CDR3 sequence (DNA): TGTGCCAGCAGTCTGCGGGCAACGTATAGCAATCAGCCCCAGCATTTT. Translated: CASSLRATYSNQPQHF. This sequence joins TRBV5-5 and TRBJ1-5; D gene ambiguous. There are 16 residues in the CDR3. Germline V gene data show CDR1 as SGHKS and CDR2 as YYEKEE (reference sequence). V was cut by 5 bases and J by 0 bases, with 15 bases left in between.

The chain couples TRBV7-9 to TRBJ2-2, with D perhaps TRBD2 (7 bases). The CDR3 loop spans 15 amino acids. Trimming stripped 7 bases from V and 4 bases from J, with 16 bases between. Germline V gives CDR1 SEHNR, CDR2 FQNEAQ (reference sequence). The CDR3 sequence is CASIPGGQVTGELFF. The CDR3 DNA follows: TGTGCCAGCATCCCCGGGGGGCAGGTCACCGGGGAGCTGTTTTTT.

The chain couples TRBV29-1 to TRBJ1-2; D may be TRBD1 (5 bases). The CDR3 covers 13 residues. V was trimmed by 6 bases and J by 8 bases, leaving 19 bases between them. Germline V lookup: CDR1 SQVTM, CDR2 ANQGSEA. DNA of the CDR3: TGCAGCGTGACCCCCGGGGGGGGAAGGGGCTACACCTTC. It specifies CSVTPGGGRGYTF.

This sequence joins TRBV12-3 or TRBV12-4 and TRBJ2-7; 8 nucleotides line up with TRBD1. There are 12 residues in the CDR3. Unmatched junction bases numbered 4, after V lost 6 bases and J lost 6 bases. CDR3 in DNA: TGTGCCAGCAGAAACAGGGGGTCCGAGCAGTACTTC. It specifies CASRNRGSEQYF.

The chain has TRBV19 and TRBJ1-5; a weak D match, TRBD1 (5 bases). CDR3 size: 14 residues. CDR1 and CDR2 (germline): LNHDA, SQIVND (reference sequence). V was pared by 3 bases and J by 1 base, with 7 bases between. The CDR3 nucleotides read TGTGCCAGTAGTATGGGGCAGAGCAATCAGCCCCAGCATTTT. Its protein is CASSMGQSNQPQHF.

This chain connects TRBV28 to TRBJ2-1, with 7 bases identical to TRBD2. CDR1 is MDHEN, CDR2 SYDVKM, per germline. The CDR3 is made up of 14 amino acids. Unmatched junction bases numbered 6, after V lost 3 bases and J lost 7 bases. The CDR3 DNA reads as TGTGCCAGCAGTTTGGCCCGCGGGGGAAATGAGCAGTTCTTC. This translates into CASSLARGGNEQFF.

The gene calls are TRBV5-1 and TRBJ1-3, with D unclear. V lost 9 bases, J lost 7 bases, and 23 bases lay in between. CDR1 is SGHRS and CDR2 is YFSETQ in the germline V gene. The CDR3 spans 15 residues. The CDR3 is CATAPGPARRNTIYF. DNA for the CDR3: TGCGCCACAGCACCCGGGCCAGCCCGCCGGAACACCATATATTTT.

The DNA for the CDR3 is TGCAGCGTTGTCGGAGGGGTGAGGGGTGAAAAACTGTTTTTT. It specifies CSVVGGVRGEKLFF. The gene calls are TRBV29-1 and TRBJ1-4, with a tentative D call TRBD1 (5 bases). The length of the CDR3 is 14 residues. Trimming took 4 bases from V and 7 from J, leaving 16 bases between them. Germline values: CDR1 SQVTM, CDR2 ANQGSEA.

The V gene is TRBV15, the J gene TRBJ1-5; 9 bases fit TRBD1. Germline CDR1 LNHNV, CDR2 YYDKDF (reference sequence). This CDR3 region has 18 residues. With V trimmed by 3 bases and J by 0 bases, 9 bases remained unmatched. CDR3 amino acids: CATSSRDRAPYSNQPQHF. In DNA form, the CDR3 reads TGTGCCACCAGCAGTAGGGACAGGGCTCCGTATAGCAATCAGCCCCAGCATTTT. Supplemented by reference TRBV15 and TRBJ1-5, the full variable domain reads DAMVIQNPRYQVTQFGKPVTLSCSQTLNHNVMYWYQQKSSQAPKLLFHYYDKDFNNEADTPDNFQSRRPNTSFCFLDIRSPGLGDTAMYLCATSSRDRAPYSNQPQHFGDGTRLSIL.

The CDR3 DNA is TGTGCCAGCAGCGGCAGCGGGGGAGTCACAGATACGCAGTATTTT. It yields the protein CASSGSGGVTDTQYF. The rearrangement joins TRBV9 to TRBJ2-3, with TRBD2 identical over 8 bases. Unmatched junction bases numbered 5, after V lost 3 bases and J lost 2 bases. CDR3 length: 15 amino acids. CDR1 SGDLS and CDR2 YYNGEE come from the germline V gene.

This chain joins TRBV27 and TRBJ1-6; D not certain. From germline, CDR1 is MNHEY and CDR2 SMNVEV (reference sequence). The CDR3 has 12 amino acids. V lost 2 bases and J lost 10, with 6 bases in between. The CDR3 DNA reads TGTGCCAGCAGTTTACGGGGATCACCCCTCCACTTT. This encodes CASSLRGSPLHF.

The chain recombines TRBV9 with TRBJ2-7, with 9 positions matching TRBD1. The CDR3 spans 13 residues. Unmatched junction bases numbered 5, after V lost 4 bases and J lost 6 bases. CDR1 is SGDLS and CDR2 is YYNGEE in the germline V gene. The CDR3 protein is CASSPGQGFEQYF. In nucleotides, the CDR3 is TGTGCCAGCAGCCCTGGACAGGGGTTCGAGCAGTACTTC.

Here the CDR3 reads CASSRKAGGGPGEQFF. DNA of the CDR3: TGTGCCAGCAGCCGAAAGGCGGGTGGCGGTCCAGGTGAGCAGTTCTTC. The V gene is TRBV7-3, the J gene TRBJ2-1; D is perhaps TRBD2 (5 bases). Trimming took off 5 bases at V and 9 bases at J, with 23 bases between the two ends. The germline CDR1 and CDR2 sequences are SGHTA and FQGTGA. This CDR3 has 16 residues.

The chain carries TRBV14 and TRBJ1-4, with D perhaps TRBD1 (5 bases). The CDR3 sequence is 13 residues long. Trimming stripped 4 bases from V and 8 bases from J, with 11 bases between. Germline values: CDR1 SGHDN, CDR2 FVKESK. The CDR3 protein is CASSRNRGEKLFF. For the CDR3, the DNA is TGTGCCAGCAGCCGAAATCGGGGGGAAAAACTGTTTTTT.